This TCR beta chain was recorded in a study of T cell responses to AZD1222 COVID-19 vaccine. TCRdb's table, derived via immunoSEQ multiplex PCR, lists solely in-frame clones and lacks some. The sample consists of around 120,000 clones, 80% to 95% of them appearing once. The length of the CDR3 is 18 residues. After removal of 4 bases from V and 4 bases from J, the junction contained 19 bases not matched to a gene. Broader study findings: Donors were largely white British and mainly female; clonal diversity was possibly underestimated. Nearly half of the spike-specific TCRs reportedly recognize variant regions that carry no mutations. Only a handful of AZD1222 recipients were seropositive at baseline. Two AZD1222 administrations were followed by greater Spike-specific TCR breadth and depth.

As regards this clone: Its antigen is not known.

The sample was peripheral blood, taken 28 days after the second AZD1222 dose. The chain joins TRBV5-3 to TRBJ2-7; 8 positions agree with TRBD2. TRBV5-3 is an ORF, and what it does is uncertain. This receptor was obtained from an adult who received the AZD1222 COVID-19 vaccine. The CDR3 bases are TGTGCCAGAAGCCCTCGGGCCAGCGGGAGAAATTCTGTATACGAGCAGTACTTC. Translated: CARSPRASGRNSVYEQYF.